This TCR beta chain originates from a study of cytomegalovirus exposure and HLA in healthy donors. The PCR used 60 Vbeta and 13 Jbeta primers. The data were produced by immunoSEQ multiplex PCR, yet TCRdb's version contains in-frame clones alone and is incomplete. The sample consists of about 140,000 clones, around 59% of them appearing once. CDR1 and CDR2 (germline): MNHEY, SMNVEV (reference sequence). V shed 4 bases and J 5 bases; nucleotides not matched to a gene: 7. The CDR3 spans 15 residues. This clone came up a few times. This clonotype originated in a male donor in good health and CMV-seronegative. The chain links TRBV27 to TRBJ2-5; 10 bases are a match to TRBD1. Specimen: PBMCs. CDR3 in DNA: TGTGCCAGCAGTTCGAGACAGGGGGCGCGTGAGACCCAGTACTTC. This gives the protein CASSSRQGARETQYF.